This T cell receptor beta chain was obtained from a study of OX40 agonist ivuxolimab in advanced cancers. Study-wide background: Patients achieving partial responses numbered three: one hepatocellular carcinoma case and two cutaneous melanoma cases.

The CDR3 runs to 15 residues. V dropped 2 bases and J dropped 2 bases, with 12 bases sitting between them. CDR1 and CDR2 from the germline V gene are SGHKS and YYEKEE (reference sequence). The method was immunoSEQ multiplex PCR; TCRdb's version includes in-frame clones alone and lacks a portion of them. The sample has some 32,000 clones; more than 70% are singletons. The specimen comprised CD4+ or CD8+ T cells sorted from blood, sampled in a trial of the OX40 agonist ivuxolimab. The chain couples TRBV5-5 to TRBJ2-3; the D gene is possibly TRBD1 (5 bases). The source is an adult with an advanced solid tumor such as melanoma, head and neck, liver or kidney cancer. Written as DNA, the CDR3 is TGTGCCAGCAGCTTCAGGGTCGGAACCACAGATACGCAGTATTTT. This sequence encodes CASSFRVGTTDTQYF.